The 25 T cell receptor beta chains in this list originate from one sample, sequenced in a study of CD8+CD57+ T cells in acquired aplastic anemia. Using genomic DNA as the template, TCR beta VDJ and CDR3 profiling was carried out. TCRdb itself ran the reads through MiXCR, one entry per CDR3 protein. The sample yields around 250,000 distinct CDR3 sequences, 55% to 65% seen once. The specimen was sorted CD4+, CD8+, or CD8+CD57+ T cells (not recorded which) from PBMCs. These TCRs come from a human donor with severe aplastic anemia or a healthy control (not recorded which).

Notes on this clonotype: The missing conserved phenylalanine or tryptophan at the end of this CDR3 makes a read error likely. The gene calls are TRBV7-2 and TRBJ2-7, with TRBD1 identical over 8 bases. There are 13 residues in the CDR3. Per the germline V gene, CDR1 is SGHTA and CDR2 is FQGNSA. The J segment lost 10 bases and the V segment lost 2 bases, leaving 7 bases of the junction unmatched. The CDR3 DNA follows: TGTGCCAGCAGCTTACAGGGGGCCGCCGATCAGTACTGC. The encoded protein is CASSLQGAADQYC.

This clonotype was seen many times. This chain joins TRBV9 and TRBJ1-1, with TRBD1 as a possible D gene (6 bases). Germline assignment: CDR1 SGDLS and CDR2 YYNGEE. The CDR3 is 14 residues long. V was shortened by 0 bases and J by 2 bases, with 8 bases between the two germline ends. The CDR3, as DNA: TGTGCCAGCAGCGTAGCGACAGGCAACACTGAAGCTTTCTTT. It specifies CASSVATGNTEAFF. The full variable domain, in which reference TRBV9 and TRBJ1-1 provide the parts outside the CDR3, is DSGVTQTPKHLITATGQRVTLRCSPRSGDLSVYWYQQSLDQGLQFLIQYYNGEERAKGNILERFSAQQFPDLHSELNLSSLELGDSALYFCASSVATGNTEAFFGQGTRLTVV.

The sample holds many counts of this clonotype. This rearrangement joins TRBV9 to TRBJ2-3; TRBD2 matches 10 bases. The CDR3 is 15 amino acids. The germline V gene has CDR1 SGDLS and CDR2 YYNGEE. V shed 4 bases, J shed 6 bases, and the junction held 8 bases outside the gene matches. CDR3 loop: CASSPPGTSVDTQYF. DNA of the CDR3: TGTGCCAGCAGCCCCCCCGGGACTAGCGTGGATACGCAGTATTTT.

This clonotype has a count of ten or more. In nucleotides, the CDR3 is TGTGCCAGCAGTTCTAGCGGCACCCCCTACGAGCAGTACTTC. As protein: CASSSSGTPYEQYF. The chain links TRBV7-9 to TRBJ2-7, with 7 nucleotides matching TRBD2. The germline V gene has CDR1 SEHNR and CDR2 FQNEAQ (reference sequence). CDR3 length: 14 amino acids. V trimming: 6 bases; J trimming: 2 bases; junction bases outside the gene matches: 7. Combining the CDR3 with reference TRBV7-9 and TRBJ2-7 gives the whole variable domain DTGVSQNPRHKITKRGQNVTFRCDPISEHNRLYWYRQTLGQGPEFLTYFQNEAQLEKSRLLSDRFSAERPKGSFSTLEIQRTEQGDSAMYLCASSSSGTPYEQYFGPGTRLTVT.

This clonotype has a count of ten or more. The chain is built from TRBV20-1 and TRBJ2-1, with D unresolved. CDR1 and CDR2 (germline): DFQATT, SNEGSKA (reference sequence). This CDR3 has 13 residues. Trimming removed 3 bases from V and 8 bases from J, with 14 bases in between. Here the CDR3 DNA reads TGCAGTGCTAGCGGCACACGTTTAGATGAGCAGTTCTTC. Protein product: CSASGTRLDEQFF.

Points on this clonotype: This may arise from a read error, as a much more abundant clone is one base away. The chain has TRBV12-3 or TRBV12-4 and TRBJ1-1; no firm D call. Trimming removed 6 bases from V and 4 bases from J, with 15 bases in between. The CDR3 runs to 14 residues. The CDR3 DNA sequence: TGTGCCAGCAGCTCGAGGGTAATGGGCACTGAAGCTTTCTTT. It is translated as CASSSRVMGTEAFF.

The CDR3 spells CASSLRSGISGRADTQYF. DNA for the CDR3: TGCGCCAGCTCTCTCCGGTCAGGAATTAGCGGGAGAGCAGATACGCAGTATTTT. This chain joins TRBV10-2 and TRBJ2-3, with TRBD2 matching 9 bases. Germline assignment: CDR1 WSHSY and CDR2 SAAADI. The CDR3 has 18 amino acids. Trimming took 8 bases from V and 4 from J; bases not matched to a gene: 19.

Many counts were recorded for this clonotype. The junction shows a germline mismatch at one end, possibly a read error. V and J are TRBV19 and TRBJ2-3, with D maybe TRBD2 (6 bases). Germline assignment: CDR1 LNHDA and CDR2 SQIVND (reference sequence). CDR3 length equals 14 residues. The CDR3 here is CASSPGLSTDTQYF. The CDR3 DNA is TGCGCCAGCAGCCCGGGACTGAGCACAGATACGCAGTATTTT.

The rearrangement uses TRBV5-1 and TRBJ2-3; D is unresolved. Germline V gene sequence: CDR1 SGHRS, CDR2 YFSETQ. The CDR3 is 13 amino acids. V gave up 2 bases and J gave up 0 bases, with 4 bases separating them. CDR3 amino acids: CASSFASTDTQYF. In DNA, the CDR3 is TGCGCCAGCAGCTTTGCGAGCACAGATACGCAGTATTTT. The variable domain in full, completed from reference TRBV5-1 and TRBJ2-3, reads KAGVTQTPRYLIKTRGQQVTLSCSPISGHRSVSWYQQTPGQGLQFLFEYFSETQRNKGNFPGRFSGRQFSNSRSEMNVSTLELGDSALYLCASSFASTDTQYFGPGTRLTVL.

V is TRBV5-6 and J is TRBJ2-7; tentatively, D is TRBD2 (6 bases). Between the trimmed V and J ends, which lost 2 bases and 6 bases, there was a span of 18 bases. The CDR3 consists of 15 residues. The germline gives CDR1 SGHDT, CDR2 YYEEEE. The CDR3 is CASSFELQGGGEQYF. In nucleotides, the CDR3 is TGTGCCAGCAGCTTCGAGCTTCAGGGAGGAGGCGAGCAGTACTTC. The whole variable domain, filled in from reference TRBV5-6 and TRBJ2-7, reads DAGVTQSPTHLIKTRGQQVTLRCSPKSGHDTVSWYQQALGQGPQFIFQYYEEEERQRGNFPDRFSGHQFPNYSSELNVNALLLGDSALYLCASSFELQGGGEQYFGPGTRLTVT.

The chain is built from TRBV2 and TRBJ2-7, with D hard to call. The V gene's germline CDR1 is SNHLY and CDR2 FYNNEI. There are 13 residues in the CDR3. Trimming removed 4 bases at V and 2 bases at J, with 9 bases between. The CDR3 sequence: CASSVGLPYEQYV. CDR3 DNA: TGTGCCAGCAGTGTAGGGCTTCCCTACGAGCAGTACGTC.

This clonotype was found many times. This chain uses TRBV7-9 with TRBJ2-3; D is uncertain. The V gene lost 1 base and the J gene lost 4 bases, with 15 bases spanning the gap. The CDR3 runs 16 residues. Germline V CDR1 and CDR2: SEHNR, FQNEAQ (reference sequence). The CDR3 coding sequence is TGTGCCAGCAGCTTAGTGGGGAATAGTGGTCCAGATACGCAGTATTTT. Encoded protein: CASSLVGNSGPDTQYF.

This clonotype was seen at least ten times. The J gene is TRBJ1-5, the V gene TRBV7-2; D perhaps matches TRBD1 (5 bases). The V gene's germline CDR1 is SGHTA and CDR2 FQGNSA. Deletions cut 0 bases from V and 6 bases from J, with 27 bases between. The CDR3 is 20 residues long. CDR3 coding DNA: TGTGCCAGCAGCTTAGCGATTGAGGGCAGGGTCGAACCAAGGGGTCAGCCCCAGCATTTT. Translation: CASSLAIEGRVEPRGQPQHF.

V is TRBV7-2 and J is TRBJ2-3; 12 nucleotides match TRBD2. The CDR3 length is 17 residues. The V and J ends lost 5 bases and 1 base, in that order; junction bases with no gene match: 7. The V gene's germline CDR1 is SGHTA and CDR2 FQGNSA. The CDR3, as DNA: TGTGCCAGCAGCACGAGCCGGACTAGCGGGGGCACAGATACGCAGTATTTT. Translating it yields CASSTSRTSGGTDTQYF.

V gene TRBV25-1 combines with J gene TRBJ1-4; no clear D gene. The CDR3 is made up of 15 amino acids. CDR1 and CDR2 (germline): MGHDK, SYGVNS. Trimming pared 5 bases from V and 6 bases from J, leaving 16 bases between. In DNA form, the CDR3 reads TGTGCCAGCAGTCCCATTTGTACGGTGGATGAAAAACTGTTTTTT. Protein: CASSPICTVDEKLFF.

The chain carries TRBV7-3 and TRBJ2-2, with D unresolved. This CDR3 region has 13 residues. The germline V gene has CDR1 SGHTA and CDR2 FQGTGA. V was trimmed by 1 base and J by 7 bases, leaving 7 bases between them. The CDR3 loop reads CASSLMSSGELFF. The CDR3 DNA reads TGTGCCAGCAGCTTAATGTCTAGCGGGGAGCTGTTTTTT.

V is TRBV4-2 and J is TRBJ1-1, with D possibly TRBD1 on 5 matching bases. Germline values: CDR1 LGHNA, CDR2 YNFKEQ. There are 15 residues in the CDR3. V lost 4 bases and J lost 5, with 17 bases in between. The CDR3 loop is CASSPSAGAETEAFF. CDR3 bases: TGTGCCAGCAGCCCCTCCGCCGGGGCGGAAACTGAAGCTTTCTTT.

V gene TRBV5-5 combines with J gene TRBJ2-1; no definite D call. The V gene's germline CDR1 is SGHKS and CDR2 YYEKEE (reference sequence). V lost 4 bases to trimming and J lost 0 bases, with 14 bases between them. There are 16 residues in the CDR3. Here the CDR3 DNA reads TGTGCCAGCAGCCCCACCTCCCCGAGCTCCTACAATGAGCAGTTCTTC. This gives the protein CASSPTSPSSYNEQFF.

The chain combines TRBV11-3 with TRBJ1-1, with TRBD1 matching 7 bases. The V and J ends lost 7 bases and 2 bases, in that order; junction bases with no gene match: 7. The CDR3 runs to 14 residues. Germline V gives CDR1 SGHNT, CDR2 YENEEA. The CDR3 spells CASNEGAGNTEAFF. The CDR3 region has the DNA TGTGCCAGCAACGAGGGGGCGGGAAACACTGAAGCTTTCTTT.

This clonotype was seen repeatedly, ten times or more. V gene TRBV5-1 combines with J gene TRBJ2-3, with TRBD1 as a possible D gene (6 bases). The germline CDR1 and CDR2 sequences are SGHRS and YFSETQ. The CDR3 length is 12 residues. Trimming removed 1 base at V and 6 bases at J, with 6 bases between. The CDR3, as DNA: TGCGCCAGCAGCTTGACAGGGGATACGCAGTATTTT. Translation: CASSLTGDTQYF.

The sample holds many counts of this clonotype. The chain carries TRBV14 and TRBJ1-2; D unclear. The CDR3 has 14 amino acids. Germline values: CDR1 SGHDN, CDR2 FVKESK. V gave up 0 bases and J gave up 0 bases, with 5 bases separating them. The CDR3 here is CASSQDFSNYGYTF. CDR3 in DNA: TGTGCCAGCAGCCAAGATTTCTCTAACTATGGCTACACCTTC.

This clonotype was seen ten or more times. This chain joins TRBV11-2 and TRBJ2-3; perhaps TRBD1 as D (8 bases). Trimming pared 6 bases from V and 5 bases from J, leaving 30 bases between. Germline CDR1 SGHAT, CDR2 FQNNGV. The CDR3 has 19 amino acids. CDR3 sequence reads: CASRGGQGASNYVGDTQYF. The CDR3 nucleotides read TGTGCCAGCAGGGGAGGGCAGGGGGCGTCAAATTATGTAGGAGATACGCAGTATTTT.

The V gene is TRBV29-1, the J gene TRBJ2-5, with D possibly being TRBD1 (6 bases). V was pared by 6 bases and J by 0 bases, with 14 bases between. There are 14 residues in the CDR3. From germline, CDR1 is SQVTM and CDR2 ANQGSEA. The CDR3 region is CSVVLYRDQETQYF. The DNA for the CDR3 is TGCAGCGTCGTATTATACAGGGACCAAGAGACCCAGTACTTC.

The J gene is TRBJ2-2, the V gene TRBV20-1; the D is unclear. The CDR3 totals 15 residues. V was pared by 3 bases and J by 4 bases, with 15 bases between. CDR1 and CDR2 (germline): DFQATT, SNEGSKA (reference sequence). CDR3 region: CSARRLTSSTGELFF. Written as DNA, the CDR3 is TGCAGTGCTAGGCGTCTTACCTCGTCCACCGGGGAGCTGTTTTTT.

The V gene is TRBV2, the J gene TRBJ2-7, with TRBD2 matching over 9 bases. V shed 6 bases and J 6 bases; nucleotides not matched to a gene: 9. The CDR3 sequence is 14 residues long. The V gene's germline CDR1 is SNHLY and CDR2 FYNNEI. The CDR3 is CASRLASGVGEQYF. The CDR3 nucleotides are TGTGCCAGCAGGTTGGCTAGCGGGGTAGGCGAGCAGTACTTC.